One T cell receptor (beta chain) is described in this entry. This clonotype was picked up a small number of times. Its antigen is currently not known. Base-call qualities are not available, and no considerably larger clone is one nucleotide away. The library was prepared using 5' RACE. The data were produced on an Illumina HiSeq 2500. The second PCR ran for roughly 6 to 11 cycles and used a J-beta primer mix along with a sample-barcoded 5' primer. A unique molecular identifier was introduced onto each TCR beta cDNA molecule by a template-switch 5' adaptor carrying 12 random nucleotides. At least 2.5 million CDR3-containing paired-end reads were obtained from each sample. First-strand cDNA was synthesized from all RNA with the Mint cDNA synthesis kit, primed by a TRBC-specific oligonucleotide. Following uracil-DNA glycosylase treatment, all cDNA underwent a first 18-cycle PCR with the universal primers M1SS and BC2_uni_R. The original pipeline was this. Normalization of each sample was performed by random selection of 1 million high-quality reads, each carrying a distinct molecular identifier. Instead of being binned into consensus sequences, reads with shared molecular identifiers were discarded. MiTCR, set to a Q25 quality threshold and the strictest error-elimination algorithm, was used for CDR3 identification, clonotype clustering and error correction. Lower-bound total TCR beta diversity was estimated with a nonparametric unseen species model using Euler transformation. TCRdb passed the public sequencing reads through fastp at Q25 and MiXCR, retaining productive beta sequences. When rows share a CDR3 protein, they turn into one entry using the most common DNA and genes. TCRdb assigned the V and J calls; the authors' analysis was not used. In all, the sample holds about 1.1 million distinct CDR3 sequences, and 35% to 40% of those were seen once. Jointly, the top ten make up 13% of the sample.

The donors were 40 or so Caucasian individuals from Russia, aged 6 to 90 years, who were systemically healthy. Approximately 9.3 milliliters of peripheral blood were collected from each donor into EDTA-treated Vacutainer tubes. Ficoll-Paque density-gradient centrifugation was used to isolate PBMCs, with at least 7 million per sample. Trizol reagent was used to extract total RNA from the PBMCs, yielding at least 5.5 micrograms per sample. Naive CD45RAhigh/CD27high T cell percentages were measured by flow cytometry on a PBMC aliquot from every donor. This sample is part of a study of blood T cells in healthy people across ages (dated by TCRdb to between 2014 and 2017). Broadly, across the study: In model experiments, template switching captured about one uniquely barcoded TCR beta cDNA molecule for every two T cells. Age-related changes in TCR beta repertoire diversity were measured in the study by deep sequencing normalized with unique cDNA molecular identifiers. The donors were split into four age groups: young (average around 16 years), middle-aged (39), aged (roughly 68) and long-lived (approximately 80). Donors of different ages were randomly distributed across sequencing lanes to avoid experimental bias. Using the same blood draw, the study looked at two additional independent replicas of 1 million unique cDNA reads for two donors, one aged 18 to 30 and the other aged 80 or older. Points the paper makes about the study in general: Because profiling used bulk unsorted PBMCs, naive and antigen-experienced compartments could not be compared conclusively. A strong correlation was found between observed TCR beta diversity and the percentage of naive T cells measured by flow cytometry. Observed TCR beta diversity per million T cells fell roughly linearly with age, and a significant reduction was already apparent by age approximately 40. Compared with the aged group, the long-lived group had more naive CD4+ T cells, fewer expanded clones and increased TCR diversity, a pattern suggesting age selection. Total diversity estimates from one million sequenced T cells were considered lower bounds and underestimates. The CMV infection status of donors was not known, potentially confounding age-related changes in expanded clonotypes.

This clonotype was obtained from a man younger than 35 in good health. The sequenced sample was blood.

The CDR3 protein is CASSQLFIAGARTDTQYF. The DNA sequence is TGCGCCAGCAGCCAACTCTTCATAGCGGGGGCGCGCACAGATACGCAGTATTTT. The sequence is built from TRBV4-3 and TRBJ2-3, with 9 junctional bases fitting TRBD2. The germline V end is reduced by 2 bases and the J end by 1 base; junction bases left unmatched: 10. The CDR3 runs 18 residues from the cysteine to the phenylalanine. Solely the CDR3 DNA is kept, with 54 bases framed from the first base. Looking up the germline V gene yields CDR1 LGHNA and CDR2 YSLEER.